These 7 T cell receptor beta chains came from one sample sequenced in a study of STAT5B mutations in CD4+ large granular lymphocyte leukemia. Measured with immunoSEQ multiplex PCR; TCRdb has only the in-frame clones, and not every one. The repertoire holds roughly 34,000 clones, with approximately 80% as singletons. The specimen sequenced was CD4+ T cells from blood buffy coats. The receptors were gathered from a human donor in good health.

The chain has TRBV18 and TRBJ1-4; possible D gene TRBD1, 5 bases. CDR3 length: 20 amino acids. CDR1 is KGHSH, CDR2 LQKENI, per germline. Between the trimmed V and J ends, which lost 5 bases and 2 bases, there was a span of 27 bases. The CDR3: CASSYRSFRTLSSTNEKLFF. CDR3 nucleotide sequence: TGTGCCAGCTCATATCGATCTTTCCGGACACTGAGTTCCACTAATGAAAAACTGTTTTTT.

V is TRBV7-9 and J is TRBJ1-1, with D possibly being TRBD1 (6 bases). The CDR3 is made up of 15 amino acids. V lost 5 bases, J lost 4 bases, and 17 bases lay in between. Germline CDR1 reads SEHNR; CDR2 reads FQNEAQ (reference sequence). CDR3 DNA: TGTGCCAGCAGCCTAACCGGACAGCCGGGCACTGAAGCTTTCTTT. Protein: CASSLTGQPGTEAFF.

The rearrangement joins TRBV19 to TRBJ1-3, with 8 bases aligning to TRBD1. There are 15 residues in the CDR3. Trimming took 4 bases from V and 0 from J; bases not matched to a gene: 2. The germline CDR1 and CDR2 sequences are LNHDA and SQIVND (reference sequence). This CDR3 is CASSRTGISGNTIYF. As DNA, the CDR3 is TGTGCCAGTAGTAGGACAGGGATCTCTGGAAACACCATATATTTT.

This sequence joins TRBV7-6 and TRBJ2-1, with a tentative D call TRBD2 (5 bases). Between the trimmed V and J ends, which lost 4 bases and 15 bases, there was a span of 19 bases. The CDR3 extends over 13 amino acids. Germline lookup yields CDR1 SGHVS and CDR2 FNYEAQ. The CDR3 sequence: CASSSGELLFPFF. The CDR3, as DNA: TGTGCCAGCAGCTCCGGGGAGTTGCTTTTCCCGTTCTTC.

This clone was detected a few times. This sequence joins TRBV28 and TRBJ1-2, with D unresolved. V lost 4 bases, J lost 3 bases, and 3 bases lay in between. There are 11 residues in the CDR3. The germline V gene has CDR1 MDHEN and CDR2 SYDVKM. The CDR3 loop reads CASSSHYGYTF. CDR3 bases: TGTGCCAGCAGTTCACACTATGGCTACACCTTC.

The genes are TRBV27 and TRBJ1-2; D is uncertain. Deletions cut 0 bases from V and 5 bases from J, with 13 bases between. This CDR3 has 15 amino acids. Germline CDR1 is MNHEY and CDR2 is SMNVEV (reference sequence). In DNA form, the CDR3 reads TGTGCCAGCAGTTTATCGGGCGGGGTGTCATATGGCTACACCTTC. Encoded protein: CASSLSGGVSYGYTF.

The CDR3, as DNA: TGTGCCAGCAGCCCCCGGGTAGCGTACGAGCAGTACTTC. Translating gives CASSPRVAYEQYF. This chain uses TRBV7-2 with TRBJ2-7, with D tentatively TRBD2 (5 bases). The CDR3 is 13 amino acids. Trimming cost V 5 bases and J 4 bases, with 12 bases left between them. Germline loops: CDR1 SGHTA, CDR2 FQGNSA.